Each of the 10 T cell receptor beta chains below was sequenced from the same sample in a study of identical twins. TCRdb re-analysed the 5' RACE reads in MiXCR, keeping a single row per CDR3 protein. The sample yields 700,000 to 950,000 distinct CDR3 sequences, roughly an eighth seen once. This same sample was also taken into another study, of yellow fever vaccine responses in identical twins.

The sequencing sample was made of PBMCs. Receptors originate from a woman younger than 30 in good health.

The V gene is TRBV20-1, the J gene TRBJ2-3, with 12 bases aligning to TRBD2. CDR3 length: 13 amino acids. Germline CDR1 and CDR2: DFQATT and SNEGSKA (reference sequence). The ends lost 3 bases at V and 13 bases at J; junction bases unmatched: 8. CDR3 amino acids: CSASLAGGPLKYF. The CDR3 DNA sequence: TGCAGTGCTAGCCTAGCGGGGGGGCCTTTAAAGTATTTT.

This clonotype was observed a handful of times. The chain uses TRBV6-1 and TRBJ2-1; 10 bases are a match to TRBD1. CDR3 length: 16 amino acids. V lost 6 bases to trimming and J lost 5 bases; unmatched junction nucleotides: 10. Per the germline V gene, CDR1 is MNHNS and CDR2 is SASEGT. The CDR3 DNA is TGTGCCAGCAGCGAGGACAGGGGGTTTATCGACAATGAGCAGTTCTTC. It is translated as CASSEDRGFIDNEQFF.

This clonotype came up many times. The chain's CDR3 is CASSSDRVTYNEQFF. The DNA of the CDR3 is TGTGCCAGCAGCTCGGACAGGGTAACCTACAATGAGCAGTTCTTC. The rearrangement links TRBV7-9 to TRBJ2-1, with 8 bases fitting TRBD1. The CDR3 is 15 residues long. V shed 4 bases, J shed 2 bases, and the junction held 4 bases outside the gene matches. The germline V gene has CDR1 SEHNR and CDR2 FQNEAQ (reference sequence).

The table lists this clonotype with a few counts. The CDR3 here is CASSLGGGRDNSSGANVLTF. The CDR3, as DNA: TGTGCCAGCAGCTTAGGTGGTGGGAGGGACAACAGCTCTGGGGCCAACGTCCTGACTTTC. This rearrangement joins TRBV11-2 to TRBJ2-6, with D tentatively TRBD2 (7 bases). Between the trimmed V and J ends, which lost 1 base and 0 bases, there was a span of 19 bases. The CDR3 spans 20 residues. From germline, CDR1 is SGHAT and CDR2 FQNNGV.

This clonotype was seen a few times. The rearrangement uses TRBV2 and TRBJ2-1, with 10 bases aligning to TRBD2. This CDR3 has 16 amino acids. With 6 bases clipped from V and 0 bases from J, the junction kept 5 bases outside the gene matches. CDR1 is SNHLY, CDR2 FYNNEI, per germline. The DNA of the CDR3 is TGTGCCAGCAGAAGCGGGGGGGCCGTCTCCTACAATGAGCAGTTCTTC. Translation gives CASRSGGAVSYNEQFF.

The CDR3 coding sequence is TGTGCCAGCAGCCAAGATGGGGCAGGTATGAACACTGAAGCTTTCTTT. Its translation: CASSQDGAGMNTEAFF. V gene TRBV3-1 combines with J gene TRBJ1-1, with D perhaps matching TRBD1 (5 bases). Germline-derived CDR1 and CDR2 are LGHDT and YNNKEL (reference sequence). V was shortened by 0 bases and J by 0 bases, with 11 bases between the two germline ends. This CDR3 is 16 amino acids long.

This clonotype was observed a handful of times. This chain connects TRBV28 to TRBJ1-1, with TRBD1 matching over 9 bases. Germline CDR1 and CDR2: MDHEN and SYDVKM. Trimming at V came to 6 bases and at J to 7 bases, leaving 9 bases not matched to a gene. This CDR3 contains 14 residues. The CDR3 protein is CASRYPTGGGEAFF. DNA for the CDR3: TGTGCCAGCAGATACCCTACAGGGGGCGGTGAAGCTTTCTTT.

This clonotype was picked up a small number of times. CDR3 nucleotides: TGTGCCAGCAGTGTACCGACTAGTTACGACGAGCAGTACTTC. Its translation: CASSVPTSYDEQYF. The chain recombines TRBV6-5 with TRBJ2-7, with D possibly matching TRBD2 (6 bases). The CDR3 spans 14 residues. The V and J ends lost 5 bases and 5 bases respectively, with 16 bases between them. Germline V gene lookup returns CDR1 MNHEY and CDR2 SVGAGI.

The chain joins TRBV29-1 to TRBJ2-1; TRBD2 aligns across 11 bases. The CDR3 spans 18 residues. CDR1 and CDR2 from the germline V gene are SQVTM and ANQGSEA. V trimming: 1 base; J trimming: 0 bases; junction bases outside the gene matches: 8. The DNA of the CDR3 is TGCAGCGTTGAAGGGCTAGCGGGAGGACTAAGCTCCTACAATGAGCAGTTCTTC. It is translated as CSVEGLAGGLSSYNEQFF.

This clonotype showed up many times. This rearrangement joins TRBV27 to TRBJ2-7; D unclear. This CDR3 has 15 amino acids. V lost 6 bases to trimming and J lost 3 bases, with 18 bases between them. CDR1 is MNHEY and CDR2 is SMNVEV in the germline V gene (reference sequence). CDR3 protein: CASRPNLRNNYEQYF. The CDR3 nucleotides are TGTGCCAGCAGGCCGAACCTTCGGAATAACTACGAGCAGTACTTC.